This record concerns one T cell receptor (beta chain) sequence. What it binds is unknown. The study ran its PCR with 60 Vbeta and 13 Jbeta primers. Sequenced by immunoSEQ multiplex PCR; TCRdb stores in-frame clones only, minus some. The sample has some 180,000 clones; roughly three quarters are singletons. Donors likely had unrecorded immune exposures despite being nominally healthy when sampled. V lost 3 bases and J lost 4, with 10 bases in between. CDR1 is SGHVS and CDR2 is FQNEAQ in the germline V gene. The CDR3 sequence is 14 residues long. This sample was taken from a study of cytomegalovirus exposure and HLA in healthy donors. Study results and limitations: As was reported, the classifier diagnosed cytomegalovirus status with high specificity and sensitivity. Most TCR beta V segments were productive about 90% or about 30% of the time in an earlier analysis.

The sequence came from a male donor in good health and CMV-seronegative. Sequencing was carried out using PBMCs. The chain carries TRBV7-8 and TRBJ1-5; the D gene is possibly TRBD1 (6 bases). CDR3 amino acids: CASSFWDTNQPQHF. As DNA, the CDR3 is TGTGCCAGCAGCTTTTGGGACACAAATCAGCCCCAGCATTTT.